A single TCR beta chain is shown here with its context. Its antigen is not known. The entry originates in a study of T cells after yellow fever vaccination. Study-level results: Most primary-vaccination clones reappeared after the booster (approximately 95% CD4, more than 70% CD8). There was a small share of clonotypes that showed up in both the CD4 and CD8 compartments.

This CDR3 region has 17 residues. Germline trimming cut 4 bases from V and 4 bases from J; bases unmatched to any gene: 13. Germline CDR1 is LGHDT and CDR2 is YNNKEL (reference sequence). Generation of TCR cDNA used 5'RACE template switching (which added a universal primer site and UMIs). TCRdb re-analysed the 5' RACE reads in MiXCR, keeping a single row per CDR3 protein. The data hold hundreds of thousands of distinct CDR3 sequences, with 9% to 15% observed a single time. The TCR was taken from a man aged 25-45 years who received the YFV17D yellow fever vaccine. Sequenced material: PBMCs, taken on the day of the yellow fever booster vaccination. The J gene is TRBJ2-3, the V gene TRBV3-1; the match to TRBD2 covers 8 bases. The CDR3 sequence: CASSPSLSGSYSDTQYF. The CDR3 DNA reads as TGTGCCAGCAGCCCCTCTTTGAGCGGGAGTTATTCAGATACGCAGTATTTT.